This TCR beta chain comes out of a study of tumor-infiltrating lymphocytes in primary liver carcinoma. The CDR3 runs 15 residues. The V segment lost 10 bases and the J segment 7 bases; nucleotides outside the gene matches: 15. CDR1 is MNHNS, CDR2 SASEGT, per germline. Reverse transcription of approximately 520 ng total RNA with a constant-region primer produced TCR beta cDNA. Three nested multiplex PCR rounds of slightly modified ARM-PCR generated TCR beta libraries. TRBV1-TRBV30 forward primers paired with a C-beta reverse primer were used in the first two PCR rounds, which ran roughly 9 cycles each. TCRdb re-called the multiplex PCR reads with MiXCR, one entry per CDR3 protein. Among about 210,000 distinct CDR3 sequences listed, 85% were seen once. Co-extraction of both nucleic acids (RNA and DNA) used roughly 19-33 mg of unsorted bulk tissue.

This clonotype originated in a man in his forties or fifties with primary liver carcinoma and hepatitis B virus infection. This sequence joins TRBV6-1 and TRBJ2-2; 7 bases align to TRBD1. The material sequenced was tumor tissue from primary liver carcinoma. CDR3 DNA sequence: TGTGCCACCCTGACCGGGACAGAGGAAAGCGGGGAGCTGTTTTTT. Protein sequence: CATLTGTEESGELFF.